This passage covers 32 T cell receptor beta chains from one sample sequenced in a study of Ad26.COV2.S vaccination and SARS-CoV-2 variants (dated by TCRdb to the early 2020s). Read against the paper, the sample's treatment or condition label means: about 20 received Ad26.COV2.S at low or high dose, single or two shots; about 5 received placebo; per-sample allocation not given. Repertoires of vaccine and placebo recipients were sequenced from samples taken on day 63 after the first injection. Library generation was performed with the immunoSEQ multiplex PCR assay. In its TCRdb copy, this immuneACCESS table keeps in-frame sequences only and misses some clones. Where compared with another copy, unresolved V genes explain less than half of these, and the others have no known cause. The sample table records hundreds of thousands of clones; more than 70% of these occur just once. The ten largest clones represent over 1.3% of the sample.

This specimen was peripheral blood, taken in a trial of Ad26.COV2.S vaccine versus placebo. These receptors came from a person aged 18 to 65 who received the Ad26.COV2.S COVID-19 vaccine or a placebo.

CDR3 nucleotide sequence: TGTGCCATCAGTGGAGACAGCGGCGACACTGAAGCTTTCTTT. Its protein product is CAISGDSGDTEAFF. The chain combines TRBV10-3 with TRBJ1-1; D is possibly TRBD1 (5 bases). The CDR3 is 14 residues long. V lost 4 bases and J lost 3, with 12 bases in between. Germline CDR1 and CDR2: ENHRY and SYGVKD.

The chain couples TRBV21-1 to TRBJ1-5; the D call of TRBD1 is as the table states it, not checked on the DNA. TRBV21-1 is an annotated pseudogene. The CDR3 runs to 18 residues. CDR3 in amino acids: CASSTAMGAPPDNQPQHF. DNA for the CDR3: TGTGCCAGCAGCACCGCCATGGGGGCTCCTCCTGACAATCAGCCCCAGCATTTT.

The rearrangement joins TRBV2 to TRBJ2-2; D is unclear. Trimming pared 6 bases from V and 5 bases from J, leaving 10 bases between. Per germline, CDR1 SNHLY and CDR2 FYNNEI. The CDR3 length is 13 residues. The CDR3 protein is CASRLIETGELFF. DNA for the CDR3: TGTGCCAGCAGACTTATAGAGACCGGGGAGCTGTTTTTT.

Comments on this clone: The sample holds other DNA sequences that translate to the same CDR3. The genes are TRBV9 and TRBJ1-1; D gene ambiguous. This CDR3 is built from 13 residues. Trimming took 0 bases from V and 0 from J, leaving 3 bases between them. CDR1 and CDR2 (germline): SGDLS, YYNGEE. The DNA of the CDR3 is TGTGCCAGCAGCGTAGAATTGAACACTGAAGCTTTCTTT. Translating it yields CASSVELNTEAFF.

This clone appeared a single time. The V and J genes are TRBV5-4 and TRBJ2-5, with D possibly being TRBD1 (6 bases). Germline V gene lookup returns CDR1 SGHNT and CDR2 YYREEE (reference sequence). V gave up 2 bases and J gave up 1 base, with 12 bases separating them. The CDR3 is made up of 15 amino acids. CDR3 sequence: CASSFNRVSQETQYF. CDR3 DNA: TGTGCCAGCAGCTTCAACAGGGTCTCCCAAGAGACCCAGTACTTC.

This chain joins TRBV30 and TRBJ2-2; 7 bases map to TRBD1. J was trimmed by 2 bases and V by 6 bases; bases with no gene match: 9. Germline lookup yields CDR1 GTSNPN and CDR2 SVGIG (reference sequence). The CDR3 has 15 residues. The CDR3 is CACPTGTANTGELFF. As DNA, the CDR3 is TGTGCCTGCCCCACCGGGACAGCTAACACCGGGGAGCTGTTTTTT.

Here the CDR3 DNA reads TGTGCCAGCAGCGCGGCCGTCGGGGAGCTGTTTTTT. This encodes CASSAAVGELFF. This chain links TRBV5-8 with TRBJ2-2; D remains ambiguous. Germline V gives CDR1 SGHTS, CDR2 YDEGEE. This CDR3 is 12 amino acids long. The germline V and J ends were trimmed by 4 bases and 7 bases, with 8 bases remaining between them.

This clone came up once. This sequence joins TRBV4-3 and TRBJ2-3; the match to TRBD2 covers 8 bases. This CDR3 is 18 amino acids long. With V trimmed by 0 bases and J by 1 base, 9 bases remained unmatched. In germline, CDR1 is LGHNA, CDR2 YSLEER. CDR3 sequence: CASSQDITRRGGTDTQYF. CDR3 nucleotides: TGCGCCAGCAGCCAAGATATCACTCGGCGGGGGGGCACAGATACGCAGTATTTT.

The chain has TRBV7-2 and TRBJ2-5; D not resolved. V was pared by 3 bases and J by 5 bases, with 16 bases between. The germline gives CDR1 SGHTA, CDR2 FQGNSA. The CDR3 contains 15 residues. The DNA for the CDR3 is TGTGCCAGCAGCTTTCCTGCCCCCCGGTCGGAGACCCAGTACTTC. Amino acids: CASSFPAPRSETQYF. Looking up the rest from reference TRBV7-2 and TRBJ2-5 gives the full variable domain: GAGVSQSPSNKVTEKGKDVELRCDPISGHTALYWYRQSLGQGLEFLIYFQGNSAPDKSGLPSDRFSAERTGGSVSTLTIQRTQQEDSAVYLCASSFPAPRSETQYFGPGTRLLVL.

The genes are TRBV4-3 and TRBJ2-2, with TRBD2 as a possible D gene (5 bases). V was clipped by 0 bases and J by 0 bases, with 8 bases between them. Germline CDR1 is LGHNA and CDR2 is YSLEER. The CDR3 is 16 amino acids. CDR3 amino acids: CASSQETLANTGELFF. CDR3 in DNA: TGCGCCAGCAGCCAAGAAACACTAGCGAACACCGGGGAGCTGTTTTTT.

The chain has TRBV14 and TRBJ1-6; D might be TRBD1 (6 bases). This CDR3 has 18 amino acids. Germline V lookup: CDR1 SGHDN, CDR2 FVKESK. With 4 bases removed from V and 0 bases from J, the gap between germline ends came to 16 bases. Here the CDR3 DNA reads TGTGCCAGCAGCCCGGGACAAATCCAAAGCTCCTATAATTCACCCCTCCACTTT. As protein: CASSPGQIQSSYNSPLHF.

V is TRBV4-2 and J is TRBJ2-4; D may be TRBD2 (6 bases). The CDR3 contains 13 residues. Germline V gives CDR1 LGHNA, CDR2 YNFKEQ. Trimming stripped 4 bases from V and 6 bases from J, with 10 bases between. This chain's CDR3 is CASSLGSGNIQYF. For the CDR3, the DNA is TGTGCCAGCAGCCTCGGTAGCGGAAACATTCAGTACTTC.

V usage is TRBV18 and J usage is TRBJ2-7, with TRBD2 identical over 13 bases. V lost 6 bases, J lost 1 base, and 0 bases stayed unmatched. CDR3 length: 14 amino acids. CDR1 is KGHSH, CDR2 LQKENI, per germline. CDR3 in DNA: TGTGCCAGCTCGGGACTAGCGGGGTCCTACGAGCAGTACTTC. It codes for CASSGLAGSYEQYF.

This clone has just one count. The chain employs TRBV5-1 and TRBJ2-5; a weak D match, TRBD2 (7 bases). V was cut by 6 bases and J by 4 bases, with 13 bases left in between. There are 13 residues in the CDR3. Per the germline V gene, CDR1 is SGHRS and CDR2 is YFSETQ. The CDR3 here is CASTLGGRETQYF. In DNA, the CDR3 is TGCGCCAGCACCCTGGGGGGGCGAGAGACCCAGTACTTC. The full variable domain, rest sourced from reference TRBV5-1 and TRBJ2-5, is KAGVTQTPRYLIKTRGQQVTLSCSPISGHRSVSWYQQTPGQGLQFLFEYFSETQRNKGNFPGRFSGRQFSNSRSEMNVSTLELGDSALYLCASTLGGRETQYFGPGTRLLVL.

J is TRBJ2-5 and V is TRBV6-2 or TRBV6-3; maybe TRBD2 (7 bases). CDR1 MNHEY and CDR2 SVGEGT come from the germline V gene. V lost 0 bases and J 6 bases, leaving 11 bases between the germline ends. This CDR3 has 14 residues. CDR3: CASSYSGGQKTQYF. The CDR3 nucleotides are TGTGCCAGCAGTTACTCGGGGGGGCAAAAGACCCAGTACTTC.

Here the CDR3 reads CASSLGPQNTGELFF. The CDR3 DNA reads TGCGCCAGCAGCTTGGGGCCTCAGAACACCGGGGAGCTGTTTTTT. This chain connects TRBV5-1 to TRBJ2-2; D uncertain. V lost 0 bases and J 1 base, leaving 7 bases between the germline ends. Germline V gene sequence: CDR1 SGHRS, CDR2 YFSETQ. The CDR3 totals 15 residues.

The J gene is TRBJ2-2, the V gene TRBV5-4, with TRBD2 identical over 9 bases. Germline assignment: CDR1 SGHNT and CDR2 YYREEE (reference sequence). The CDR3 totals 16 residues. V shed 4 bases and J 2 bases; nucleotides not matched to a gene: 6. CDR3 sequence: CASSPGTSRNTGELFF. The CDR3 nucleotides are TGTGCCAGCAGCCCCGGGACTAGCAGAAACACCGGGGAGCTGTTTTTT.

The chain combines TRBV19 with TRBJ1-6; 10 nucleotides agree with TRBD1. Germline trimming cut 5 bases from V and 10 bases from J; bases unmatched to any gene: 11. The CDR3 covers 16 residues. CDR1 and CDR2 (germline): LNHDA, SQIVND (reference sequence). In nucleotides, the CDR3 is TGTGCCAGTAGTGGAGGGACAGGGGAAATCTGGTCACCCCTCCACTTT. Protein: CASSGGTGEIWSPLHF.

Comment on this clone: The same CDR3 can be traced to other DNA sequences in this sample. V gene TRBV3-1 (or the pseudogene TRBV3-2) combines with J gene TRBJ2-3; D is unclear. The CDR3 covers 11 residues. V gave up 1 base and J gave up 5 bases, with 1 base separating them. Germline assignment: CDR1 LGHDT and CDR2 YNNKEL (reference sequence). CDR3 sequence: CASSQVDTQYF. CDR3 nucleotide sequence: TGTGCCAGCAGCCAAGTAGATACGCAGTATTTT.

As regards this clone: The same CDR3 also results from other DNA sequences found in this sample. The rearrangement uses TRBV6-5 and TRBJ2-3, with 10 bases identical to TRBD2. The CDR3 length is 16 residues. With 0 bases clipped from V and 4 bases from J, the junction kept 4 bases outside the gene matches. Looked up from germline, CDR1 is MNHEY and CDR2 is SVGAGI. CDR3 sequence: CASSYSPAGGPDTQYF. CDR3 nucleotide sequence: TGTGCCAGCAGTTACTCGCCAGCGGGAGGGCCAGATACGCAGTATTTT.

The CDR3 is CASSLSLGWQETQYF. CDR3 sequence (DNA): TGTGCCAGCAGCTTATCATTAGGTTGGCAAGAGACCCAGTACTTC. V usage is TRBV7-9 and J usage is TRBJ2-5, with D hard to call. This CDR3 contains 15 residues. CDR1 is SEHNR, CDR2 FQNEAQ, per germline (reference sequence). V gave up 2 bases and J gave up 2 bases, with 12 bases separating them.

In DNA, the CDR3 is TGCGCCAGCAGCAGAGCCACTAGCGGGGGGGCCTACGAGCAGTACTTC. This codes for CASSRATSGGAYEQYF. This chain joins TRBV5-1 and TRBJ2-7; TRBD2 matches 13 bases. This CDR3 is built from 16 residues. Germline CDR1 and CDR2: SGHRS and YFSETQ. V shed 4 bases and J 2 bases; nucleotides not matched to a gene: 6.

The CDR3 protein is CASSLENTYEQYF. DNA of the CDR3: TGTGCCAGCAGTCTGGAAAATACGTACGAGCAGTACTTC. This chain uses TRBV5-4 with TRBJ2-7; D not certain. This CDR3 region has 13 residues. Germline CDR1 and CDR2: SGHNT and YYREEE (reference sequence). Trimming removed 5 bases from V and 4 bases from J, with 13 bases in between.

This chain joins TRBV24-1 and TRBJ1-1; D is possibly TRBD1 (5 bases). The CDR3 has 12 residues. V lost 9 bases and J lost 3, with 10 bases in between. Germline V lookup: CDR1 KGHDR, CDR2 SFDVKD. The CDR3 loop reads CATRGAYTEAFF. In DNA, the CDR3 is TGTGCCACCCGAGGGGCTTACACTGAAGCTTTCTTT.

The J gene is TRBJ2-2, the V gene TRBV15; D gene uncertain. This CDR3 has 15 amino acids. Trimming removed 8 bases at V and 7 bases at J, with 20 bases between. The germline V gene encodes CDR1 LNHNV and CDR2 YYDKDF (reference sequence). The CDR3 protein is CATRPTGRAGGELFF. CDR3 bases: TGTGCCACCCGTCCGACGGGTCGCGCTGGCGGGGAGCTGTTTTTT.

The V call is TRBV6-5, the J call TRBJ1-1; maybe TRBD1 (5 bases). There are 12 residues in the CDR3. V gave up 0 bases and J gave up 11 bases, with 10 bases separating them. The germline V gene has CDR1 MNHEY and CDR2 SVGAGI. DNA of the CDR3: TGTGCCAGCAGTTACTCCACCGGGGCGGCTTTCTTT. Its protein is CASSYSTGAAFF.

This chain joins TRBV19 and TRBJ2-2, with 14 bases identical to TRBD2. The CDR3 loop spans 19 amino acids. Germline V gene data show CDR1 as LNHDA and CDR2 as SQIVND (reference sequence). V trimming: 3 bases; J trimming: 6 bases; junction bases outside the gene matches: 12. CDR3 coding DNA: TGTGCCAGTAGTATGGGGACTAGCGGGAGTGCCCGAGGGTCCGGGGAGCTGTTTTTT. Its protein is CASSMGTSGSARGSGELFF.

The chain employs TRBV5-1 and TRBJ1-1, with TRBD1 as a possible D gene (5 bases). The V and J ends lost 0 bases and 0 bases respectively, with 12 bases between them. CDR1 is SGHRS, CDR2 YFSETQ, per germline. The CDR3 sequence is 16 residues long. CDR3 in amino acids: CASSLGYGAMNTEAFF. The CDR3 region has the DNA TGCGCCAGCAGCTTGGGATATGGGGCCATGAACACTGAAGCTTTCTTT.

The V call is TRBV5-8, the J call TRBJ1-5; 11 bases match TRBD1. From germline, CDR1 is SGHTS and CDR2 YDEGEE. The CDR3 is made up of 14 amino acids. After removal of 4 bases from V and 7 bases from J, the junction contained 4 bases not matched to a gene. CDR3 protein: CASSGGQGGQPQHF. The CDR3 DNA sequence: TGTGCCAGCAGCGGGGGACAGGGGGGACAGCCCCAGCATTTT.

This clone was picked up a small number of times. The chain uses TRBV6-5 and TRBJ2-2; tentatively, D is TRBD2 (5 bases). The germline gives CDR1 MNHEY, CDR2 SVGAGI. The CDR3 contains 13 residues. The V gene lost 6 bases and the J gene lost 4 bases, with 9 bases spanning the gap. The CDR3 protein is CASRVRGTGELFF. Here the CDR3 DNA reads TGTGCCAGCAGGGTCCGGGGCACCGGGGAGCTGTTTTTT.

J is TRBJ2-2 and V is TRBV5-1, with 12 bases aligning to TRBD1. The CDR3 is 18 amino acids. Germline V gene data show CDR1 as SGHRS and CDR2 as YFSETQ. V lost 2 bases, J lost 3 bases, and 8 bases stayed unmatched. CDR3 nucleotide sequence: TGCGCCAGCAGCTTACTCCCCGGGACAGGGGGCTACACCGGGGAGCTGTTTTTT. This translates into CASSLLPGTGGYTGELFF. The full variable domain, rest sourced from reference TRBV5-1 and TRBJ2-2, is KAGVTQTPRYLIKTRGQQVTLSCSPISGHRSVSWYQQTPGQGLQFLFEYFSETQRNKGNFPGRFSGRQFSNSRSEMNVSTLELGDSALYLCASSLLPGTGGYTGELFFGEGSRLTVL.

The V gene is TRBV11-2, the J gene TRBJ2-7; 7 nucleotides line up with TRBD1. With 4 bases clipped from V and 3 bases from J, the junction kept 9 bases outside the gene matches. In germline, CDR1 is SGHAT, CDR2 FQNNGV. This CDR3 has 15 residues. The DNA of the CDR3 is TGTGCCAGCAGCTCTTACAGGGGTGAGCGCTACGAGCAGTACTTC. Its translation is CASSSYRGERYEQYF. Full variable domain (remainder filled in from reference TRBV11-2 and TRBJ2-7): EAGVAQSPRYKIIEKRQSVAFWCNPISGHATLYWYQQILGQGPKLLIQFQNNGVVDDSQLPKDRFSAERLKGVDSTLKIQPAKLEDSAVYLCASSSYRGERYEQYFGPGTRLTVT.